The 8 T cell receptor beta chains in this list originate from one sample, sequenced in a study of T cells in Graves' hyperthyroidism and ophthalmopathy. TCR beta CDR3 sequences were amplified from RNA transcripts. Initially, a first-round RT-PCR of the TCR CDR3 employed the HTBI primer set. TCRdb reanalysed the multiplex PCR reads using MiXCR and keeps one entry per CDR3 protein. Of 400,000 to 500,000 distinct CDR3 sequences in the sample, about 15% were seen once. Sequencing was performed on blood. The receptor set was obtained from a woman between 18 and 29 years old with Graves' hyperthyroidism.

This clonotype was seen a handful of times. One junction end does not reproduce the germline sequence, and a read error may be involved. The V and J genes are TRBV7-3 and TRBJ2-3, with 7 bases lining up with TRBD2. The germline gives CDR1 SGHTA, CDR2 FQGTGA. The CDR3 sequence is 15 residues long. CDR3 residues: CASSFSGGWGDTQYF. CDR3 in DNA: TGTGCCAGCAGCTTCTCGGGAGGATGGGGAGATACGCAGTATTTC. Together with reference TRBV7-3 and TRBJ2-3, the CDR3 gives the full variable domain: GAGVSQTPSNKVTEKGKYVELRCDPISGHTALYWYRQSLGQGPEFLIYFQGTGAADDSGLPNDRFFAVRPEGSVSTLKIQRTERGDSAVYLCASSFSGGWGDTQYFGPGTRLTVL.

The table lists this clonotype with many counts. The rearrangement joins TRBV3-1 to TRBJ1-5; D not certain. The CDR3 is 12 residues long. Trimming removed 3 bases at V and 10 bases at J, with 10 bases between. Germline CDR1 LGHDT, CDR2 YNNKEL (reference sequence). The CDR3 sequence is CASSHSNGPQHF. As DNA, the CDR3 is TGTGCCAGCAGCCATTCGAACGGTCCCCAGCATTTT.

This clonotype showed up just a few times. V and J are TRBV18 and TRBJ1-1, with 7 bases that match TRBD1. The germline CDR1 and CDR2 sequences are KGHSH and LQKENI. J gave up 3 bases and V 4 bases, and 8 bases lay outside the gene matches. The CDR3 is 15 residues long. The CDR3 coding sequence is TGTGCCAGCTCACTTTTGACAGGGTCGGACACTGAAGCTTTCTTT. This translates into CASSLLTGSDTEAFF.

This clonotype was picked up many times. This rearrangement joins TRBV7-3 to TRBJ2-3; 9 nucleotides agree with TRBD1. V shed 5 bases and J 7 bases; nucleotides not matched to a gene: 10. The germline V gene has CDR1 SGHTA and CDR2 FQGTGA. The CDR3 has 15 residues. The CDR3 DNA follows: TGTGCCAGCAGCACCGGGACAGGGACCTCACATACGCAGTATTTT. Its translation: CASSTGTGTSHTQYF.

The chain employs TRBV10-2 and TRBJ2-1, with 7 bases matching TRBD2. Trimming took 6 bases from V and 9 from J; bases not matched to a gene: 20. This CDR3 comprises 17 residues. Looked up from germline, CDR1 is WSHSY and CDR2 is SAAADI. CDR3 amino acids: CASSPGVTSLPRGEQFF. The CDR3 DNA reads as TGCGCCAGCAGCCCGGGTGTGACTAGCTTGCCCCGGGGTGAGCAGTTCTTC.

V and J are TRBV19 and TRBJ2-3; 8 bases fit TRBD2. Per the germline V gene, CDR1 is LNHDA and CDR2 is SQIVND (reference sequence). V lost 11 bases and J lost 3; bases outside the gene matches: 7. The length of the CDR3 is 13 residues. The CDR3 protein is CAAGTSNTDTQYF. The CDR3 DNA sequence: TGTGCCGCGGGGACTAGTAATACAGATACGCAGTATTTT.

This clonotype was picked up a small number of times. The gene calls are TRBV6-1 and TRBJ2-7; perhaps D is TRBD1 or TRBD2 (5 bases each). The CDR3 is 18 amino acids. Trimming removed 3 bases from V and 0 bases from J, with 21 bases in between. Germline V gene data show CDR1 as MNHNS and CDR2 as SASEGT. CDR3: CASSEPIGRRAGSYEQYF. The CDR3 nucleotides read TGTGCCAGCAGTGAGCCGATAGGGCGCAGGGCGGGCTCCTACGAGCAGTACTTC.

A single count supports this clonotype. V usage is TRBV11-2 and J usage is TRBJ2-1, with 15 bases that match TRBD2. Germline V gene data show CDR1 as SGHAT and CDR2 as FQNNGV. The CDR3 runs to 17 residues. V lost 1 base and J lost 7; bases outside the gene matches: 5. In nucleotides, the CDR3 is TGTGCCAGCAGCTTAGCAGGACTAGCGGGAGGGCTTAATGAGCAGTTCTTC. Residues: CASSLAGLAGGLNEQFF.